This entry lists 6 T cell receptor beta chains sequenced from one sample in a study of graft-versus-host responses after intestinal transplantation. For these receptors, no antigen is known. The protocol was immunoSEQ multiplex PCR, while the TCRdb copy is restricted to in-frame clones and leaves out a portion. The sample has approximately 80,000 clones; 85% to 90% are singletons. Sequences were derived from unstimulated CD4+ T cells sorted from spleen or lymph node cells, sampled before intestinal transplant. These receptors came from a human donor who received an intestinal transplant.

J is TRBJ2-5 and V is TRBV5-1; 7 bases fit TRBD1. CDR3 length equals 14 residues. CDR1 and CDR2 from the germline V gene are SGHRS and YFSETQ. The J segment lost 4 bases and the V segment lost 1 base, leaving 4 bases of the junction unmatched. CDR3 sequence: CASSLSAGGETQYF. In nucleotides, the CDR3 is TGCGCCAGCAGCTTGTCGGCAGGGGGAGAGACCCAGTACTTC.

V gene TRBV5-4 combines with J gene TRBJ2-5; tentative D call: TRBD2 (6 bases). V gave up 0 bases and J gave up 5 bases, with 8 bases separating them. The CDR3 sequence is 13 residues long. Germline V gene sequence: CDR1 SGHNT, CDR2 YYREEE (reference sequence). The CDR3: CASSLGGEETQYF. For the CDR3, the DNA is TGTGCCAGCAGCTTGGGGGGGGAGGAGACCCAGTACTTC.

This clone was observed a single time. V usage is TRBV20-1 and J usage is TRBJ2-7; 8 bases align to TRBD2. In germline, CDR1 is DFQATT, CDR2 SNEGSKA (reference sequence). The CDR3 consists of 11 residues. The CDR3 reads CSAPNSGKVSV. The CDR3 DNA follows: TGCAGTGCCCCTAATAGCGGGAAAGTAAGTGTC.

The V gene is TRBV19, the J gene TRBJ2-5, with TRBD2 matching over 13 bases. J was trimmed by 5 bases and V by 3 bases; bases with no gene match: 9. This CDR3 has 17 residues. Germline CDR1 LNHDA, CDR2 SQIVND (reference sequence). CDR3 protein: CASSITSGGARGETQYF. Written as DNA, the CDR3 is TGTGCCAGTAGTATCACTAGCGGGGGGGCACGCGGGGAGACCCAGTACTTC.

The chain links TRBV4-1 to TRBJ2-3, with 16 bases aligning to TRBD2. The germline V gene has CDR1 MGHRA and CDR2 YSYEKL. This CDR3 has 19 amino acids. V lost 3 bases, J lost 5 bases, and 11 bases stayed unmatched. The CDR3 DNA reads as TGCGCCAGCAGCCAGATCGGGACTAGCGGGAGGGCCGGGAGAGATACGCAGTATTTT. Encoded protein: CASSQIGTSGRAGRDTQYF.

V is TRBV29-1 and J is TRBJ2-1; no definite D call. Trimming took 4 bases from V and 0 from J, leaving 16 bases between them. In germline, CDR1 is SQVTM, CDR2 ANQGSEA. The CDR3 runs to 16 residues. The DNA for the CDR3 is TGCAGCGTTGGAGGCGCGCAAGAGAGCTCCTACAATGAGCAGTTCTTC. It codes for CSVGGAQESSYNEQFF.